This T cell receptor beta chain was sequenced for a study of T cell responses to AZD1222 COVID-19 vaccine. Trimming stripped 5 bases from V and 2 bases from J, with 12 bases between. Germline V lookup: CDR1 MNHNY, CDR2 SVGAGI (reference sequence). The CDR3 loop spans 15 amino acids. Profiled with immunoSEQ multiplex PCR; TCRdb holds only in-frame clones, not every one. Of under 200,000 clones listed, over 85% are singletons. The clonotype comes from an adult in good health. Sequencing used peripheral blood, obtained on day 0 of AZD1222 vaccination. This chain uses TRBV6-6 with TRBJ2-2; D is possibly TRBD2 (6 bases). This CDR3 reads CASSLRRDNTGELFF. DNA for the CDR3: TGTGCCAGCAGTCTAAGGAGGGATAACACCGGGGAGCTGTTTTTT.